This TCR beta chain was identified in a study of blood T cell repertoires in COVID-19. About the study: The samples span acute and convalescent COVID-19 from the United States, Italy and Spain. In each case, the material was cDNA or gDNA derived from T cells, B-cell-depleted T cells, or PBMCs.

As originally analysed: The assay estimated nucleated cells by amplifying reference gene primers. Produced via immunoSEQ multiplex PCR; TCRdb's table is partial and in-frame only. The DNA gave D and trimming, while V, J and clone size come from that table. The sample carries about 110,000 clones, 65% to 80% recorded once. CDR1 is LNHDA and CDR2 is SQIVND in the germline V gene (reference sequence). Trimming cost V 3 bases and J 0 bases, with 12 bases left between them. This CDR3 is built from 16 residues. The sequence was collected from a man aged 70-80 years with acute or convalescent COVID-19. Sequencing was performed on peripheral blood. The genes are TRBV19 and TRBJ2-4; D may be TRBD1 (6 bases). The CDR3 reads CASSIFWDKAKNIQYF. The DNA of the CDR3 is TGTGCCAGTAGTATCTTCTGGGACAAAGCCAAAAACATTCAGTACTTC.